The 2 T cell receptor beta chains below come from one sample, sequenced in a study of cytomegalovirus exposure and HLA in healthy donors. The PCR used 60 Vbeta and 13 Jbeta primers. Libraries were prepared by immunoSEQ multiplex PCR; TCRdb keeps only in-frame clonotypes and omits some of them. Of roughly 93,000 clones in the sample, around 77% were seen once. Sequences were obtained from PBMCs. These receptors were taken from a man between 25 and 39 years old in good health and CMV-seronegative.

This chain links TRBV10-3 with TRBJ2-7, with D possibly matching TRBD2 (6 bases). The CDR3 is 12 residues long. The germline CDR1 and CDR2 sequences are ENHRY and SYGVKD. Trimming removed 7 bases from V and 6 bases from J, with 13 bases in between. The CDR3 nucleotides read TGTGCCATCACCAATTCGGGAGTCGAGCAGTACTTC. This sequence encodes CAITNSGVEQYF.

V and J are TRBV7-2 and TRBJ2-7; tentatively, D is TRBD1 (6 bases). CDR3 size: 13 residues. Germline V CDR1 and CDR2: SGHTA, FQGNSA. Trimming shortened V by 6 bases and J by 5 bases, and 14 bases separated the two germline ends. CDR3 sequence: CASSFTGTNEQYF. The DNA of the CDR3 is TGTGCCAGCAGTTTTACAGGGACCAACGAGCAGTACTTC.